This entry is about one T cell receptor beta chain. Antigen specificity is unknown. This PCR relied on a set of 60 Vbeta primers and 13 Jbeta primers. Sequenced by immunoSEQ multiplex PCR; TCRdb stores in-frame clones only, minus some. The specimen's table records around 97,000 clones. Germline values: CDR1 SSHAT, CDR2 FNYEAQ (reference sequence). The CDR3 runs to 15 residues. Trimming took 5 bases from V and 2 from J; bases not matched to a gene: 3. The source of the sample is a study of cytomegalovirus exposure and HLA in healthy donors. As for the study in general: A data release that came early held approximately 92 million unique TCRs from HLA-typed donors.

Findings and caveats of the study: Most TCR beta V segments were productive about 90% or about 30% of the time in an earlier analysis. Some public TCRs appeared in many individuals, while most sequences were rare.

V gene TRBV7-7 combines with J gene TRBJ1-3; 10 nucleotides line up with TRBD1. This receptor was obtained from a man in his forties in good health and CMV-seronegative. The sequencing input was PBMCs. Written as DNA, the CDR3 is TGTGCCAGCAGCCTCGGACAGGGGGCTGGAAACACCATATATTTT. As protein: CASSLGQGAGNTIYF.